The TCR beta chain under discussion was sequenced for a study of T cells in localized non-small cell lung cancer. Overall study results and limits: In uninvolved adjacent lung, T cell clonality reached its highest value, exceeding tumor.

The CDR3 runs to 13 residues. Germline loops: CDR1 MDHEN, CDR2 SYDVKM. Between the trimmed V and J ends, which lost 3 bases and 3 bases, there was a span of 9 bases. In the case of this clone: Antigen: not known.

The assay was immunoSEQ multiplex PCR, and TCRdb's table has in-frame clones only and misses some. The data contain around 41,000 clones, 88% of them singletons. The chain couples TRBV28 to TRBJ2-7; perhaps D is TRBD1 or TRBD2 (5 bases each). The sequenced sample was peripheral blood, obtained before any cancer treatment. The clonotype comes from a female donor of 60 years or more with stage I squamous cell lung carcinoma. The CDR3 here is CASSFRDGYEQYF. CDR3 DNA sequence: TGTGCCAGCAGTTTTAGGGACGGCTACGAGCAGTACTTC.